This T cell receptor (beta chain) was sequenced in a study of control samples from healthy donors and cancer patients. The CDR3 has 15 amino acids. In germline, CDR1 is ENHRY, CDR2 SYGVKD. Trimming pared 0 bases from V and 1 base from J, leaving 9 bases between. Some clones are missing from TCRdb's copy, which holds only in-frame ones; the method was immunoSEQ multiplex PCR. The data show 390,000 or so clones, around nine tenths seen once. Sequencing used PBMCs. V is TRBV10-3 and J is TRBJ1-1; a weak D match, TRBD1 (5 bases). This clonotype was obtained from a man between 40 and 49 years old with head and neck cancer. CDR3 loop: CAISESGPENTEAFF. CDR3 bases: TGTGCCATCAGTGAGTCGGGGCCTGAGAACACTGAAGCTTTCTTT.